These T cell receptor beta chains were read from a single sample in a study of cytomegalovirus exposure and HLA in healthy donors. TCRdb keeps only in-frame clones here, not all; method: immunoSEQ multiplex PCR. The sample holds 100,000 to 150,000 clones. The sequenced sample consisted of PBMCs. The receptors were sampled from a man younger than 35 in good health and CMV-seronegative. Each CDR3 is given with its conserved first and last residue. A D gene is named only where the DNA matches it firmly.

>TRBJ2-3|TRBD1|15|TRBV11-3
CASSRRQGTTDTQYF
TGTGCCAGCAGTCGAAGACAGGGAACAACAGATACGCAGTATTTT
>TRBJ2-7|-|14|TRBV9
CASSVAPSGYEQYF
TGTGCCAGCAGCGTAGCCCCTAGTGGGTACGAGCAGTACTTC
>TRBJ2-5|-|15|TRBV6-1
CASRRTGSSPGEQYF
TGTGCCAGCAGACGAACCGGATCATCCCCGGGGGAGCAGTACTTC
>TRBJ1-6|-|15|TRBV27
CASSLEGLHNSPLHF
TGTGCCAGCAGTTTGGAGGGGCTCCATAATTCACCCCTCCACTTT
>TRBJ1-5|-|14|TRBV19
CASSIGPKSNPQHF
TGTGCCAGTAGTATAGGTCCAAAGAGTAACCCCCAGCATTTT
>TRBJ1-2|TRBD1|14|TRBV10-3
CATAPGQGAWGYTF
TGTGCCACCGCACCGGGACAGGGGGCCTGGGGCTACACCTTC
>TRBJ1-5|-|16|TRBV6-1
CASSEGLLPSNQPQHF
TGTGCCAGCAGTGAAGGATTACTGCCTAGCAATCAGCCCCAGCATTTT
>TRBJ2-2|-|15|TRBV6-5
CASSTTGANTGELFF
TGTGCCAGCAGTACCACAGGCGCGAACACCGGGGAGCTGTTTTTT
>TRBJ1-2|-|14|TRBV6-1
CASSGPGGNYGYTF
TGTGCCAGCAGTGGACCCGGCGGGAACTATGGCTACACCTTC
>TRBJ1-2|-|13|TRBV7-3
CASSLYRTDGYTF
TGTGCCAGCAGCCTATACCGCACTGATGGCTACACCTTC
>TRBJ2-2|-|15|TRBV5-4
CASSLWGVRTGELFF
TGTGCCAGCAGCTTGTGGGGGGTCAGGACTGGGGAGCTGTTTTTT
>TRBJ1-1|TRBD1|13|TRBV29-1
CSATGLGLLEAFF
TGCAGCGCGACAGGGCTCGGTCTACTGGAAGCTTTCTTT
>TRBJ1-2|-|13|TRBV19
CASSFGQIYGYTF
TGTGCCAGTAGTTTTGGACAGATCTATGGCTACACCTTC
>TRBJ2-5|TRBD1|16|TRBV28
CASRSGQAILQETQYF
TGTGCCAGCAGGTCGGGACAGGCGATTCTTCAAGAGACCCAGTACTTC
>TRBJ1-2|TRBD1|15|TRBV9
CASSVGWTGDYGYTF
TGTGCCAGCAGCGTTGGGTGGACAGGCGACTATGGCTACACCTTC
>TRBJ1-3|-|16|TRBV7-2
CASRISQGRSGNTIYF
TGTGCCAGCAGGATCTCCCAGGGGCGGTCTGGAAACACCATATATTTT
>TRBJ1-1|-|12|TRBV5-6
CASSLLATEAFF
TGTGCCAGCAGCTTACTTGCTACTGAAGCTTTCTTT
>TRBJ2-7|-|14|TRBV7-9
CASSRHTSSYEQYF
TGTGCCAGCAGCCGACACACCTCCTCCTACGAGCAGTACTTC